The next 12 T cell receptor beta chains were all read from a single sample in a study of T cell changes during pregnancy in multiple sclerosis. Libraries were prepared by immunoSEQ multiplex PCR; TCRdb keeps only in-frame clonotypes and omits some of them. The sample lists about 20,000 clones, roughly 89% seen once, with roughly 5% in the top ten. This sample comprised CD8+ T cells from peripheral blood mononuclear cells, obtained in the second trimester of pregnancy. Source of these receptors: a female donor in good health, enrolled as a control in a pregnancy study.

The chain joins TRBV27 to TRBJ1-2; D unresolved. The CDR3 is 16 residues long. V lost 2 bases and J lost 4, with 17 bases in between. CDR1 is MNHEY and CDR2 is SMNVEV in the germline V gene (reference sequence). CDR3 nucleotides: TGTGCCAGCAGTTTAAGGAGGGAAGAATTTCTCTATGGCTACACCTTC. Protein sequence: CASSLRREEFLYGYTF.

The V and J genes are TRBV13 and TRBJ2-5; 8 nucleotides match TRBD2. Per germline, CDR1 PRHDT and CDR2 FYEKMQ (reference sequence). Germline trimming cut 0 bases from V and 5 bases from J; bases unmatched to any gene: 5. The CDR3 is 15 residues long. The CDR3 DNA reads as TGTGCCAGCAGCTTAGGGCTAGCGGGTCGGGAGACCCAGTACTTC. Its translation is CASSLGLAGRETQYF.

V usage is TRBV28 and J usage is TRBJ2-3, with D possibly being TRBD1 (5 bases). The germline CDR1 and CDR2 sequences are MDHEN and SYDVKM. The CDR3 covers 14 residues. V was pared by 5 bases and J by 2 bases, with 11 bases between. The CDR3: CASSPQGTTDTQYF. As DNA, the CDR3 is TGTGCCAGCAGTCCCCAGGGTACCACAGATACGCAGTATTTT.

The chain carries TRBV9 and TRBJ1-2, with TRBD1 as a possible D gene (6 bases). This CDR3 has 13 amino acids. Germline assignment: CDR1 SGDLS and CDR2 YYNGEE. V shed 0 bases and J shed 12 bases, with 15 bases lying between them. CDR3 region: CASSVDQRGAHTF. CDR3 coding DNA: TGTGCCAGCAGCGTAGATCAGCGGGGGGCCCACACCTTC.

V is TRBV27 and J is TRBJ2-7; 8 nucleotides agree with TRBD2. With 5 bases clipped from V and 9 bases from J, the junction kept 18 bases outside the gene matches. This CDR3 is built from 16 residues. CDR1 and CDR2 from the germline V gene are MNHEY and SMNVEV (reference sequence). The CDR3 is CASSLRGGTTLRGQYF. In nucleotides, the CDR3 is TGTGCCAGCAGTCTTCGGGGGGGGACCACCCTACGAGGGCAGTACTTC.

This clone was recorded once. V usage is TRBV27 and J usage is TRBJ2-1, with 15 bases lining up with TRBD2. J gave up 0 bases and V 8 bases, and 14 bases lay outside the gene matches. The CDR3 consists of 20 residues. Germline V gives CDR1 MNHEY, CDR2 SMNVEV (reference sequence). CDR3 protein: CASSESGTSGGWSSYNEQFF. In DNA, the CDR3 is TGTGCCAGCTCAGAATCCGGGACTAGCGGGGGGTGGAGCTCCTACAATGAGCAGTTCTTC.

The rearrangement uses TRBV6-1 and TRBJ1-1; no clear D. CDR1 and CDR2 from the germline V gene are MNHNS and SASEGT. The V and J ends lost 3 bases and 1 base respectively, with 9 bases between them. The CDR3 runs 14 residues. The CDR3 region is CASSDGFENTEAFF. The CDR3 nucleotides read TGTGCCAGCAGTGACGGGTTTGAGAACACTGAAGCTTTCTTT.

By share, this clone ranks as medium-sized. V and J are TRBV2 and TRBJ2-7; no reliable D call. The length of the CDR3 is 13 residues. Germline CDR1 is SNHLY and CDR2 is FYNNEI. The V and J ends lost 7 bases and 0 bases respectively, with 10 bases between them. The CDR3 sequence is CASNLKSSYEQYF. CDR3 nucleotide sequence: TGTGCCAGCAATCTTAAGAGCTCCTACGAGCAGTACTTC.

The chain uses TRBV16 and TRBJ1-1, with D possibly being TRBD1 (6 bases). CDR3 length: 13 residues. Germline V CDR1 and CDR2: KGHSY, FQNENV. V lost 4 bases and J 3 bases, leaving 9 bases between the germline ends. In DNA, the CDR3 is TGTGCCAGCAGCCTAACAGGGCACACTGAAGCTTTCTTT. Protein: CASSLTGHTEAFF.

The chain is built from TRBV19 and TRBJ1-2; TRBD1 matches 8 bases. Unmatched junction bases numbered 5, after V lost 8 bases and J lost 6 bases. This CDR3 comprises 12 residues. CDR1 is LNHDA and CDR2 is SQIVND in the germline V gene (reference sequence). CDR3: CASSQGADGYTF. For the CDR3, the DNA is TGTGCCAGTTCGCAGGGGGCGGATGGCTACACCTTC.

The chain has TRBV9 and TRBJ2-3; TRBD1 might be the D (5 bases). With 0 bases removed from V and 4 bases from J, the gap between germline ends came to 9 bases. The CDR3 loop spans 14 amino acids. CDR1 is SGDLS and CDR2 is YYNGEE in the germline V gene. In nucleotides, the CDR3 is TGTGCCAGCAGCGTAGGCAGGGAACCAGATACGCAGTATTTT. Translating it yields CASSVGREPDTQYF.

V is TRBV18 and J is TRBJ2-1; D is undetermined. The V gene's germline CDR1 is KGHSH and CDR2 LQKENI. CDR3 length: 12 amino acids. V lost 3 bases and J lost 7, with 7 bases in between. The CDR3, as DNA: TGTGCCAGCTCACCGTCCGGGAATGAGCAGTTCTTC. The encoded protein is CASSPSGNEQFF.